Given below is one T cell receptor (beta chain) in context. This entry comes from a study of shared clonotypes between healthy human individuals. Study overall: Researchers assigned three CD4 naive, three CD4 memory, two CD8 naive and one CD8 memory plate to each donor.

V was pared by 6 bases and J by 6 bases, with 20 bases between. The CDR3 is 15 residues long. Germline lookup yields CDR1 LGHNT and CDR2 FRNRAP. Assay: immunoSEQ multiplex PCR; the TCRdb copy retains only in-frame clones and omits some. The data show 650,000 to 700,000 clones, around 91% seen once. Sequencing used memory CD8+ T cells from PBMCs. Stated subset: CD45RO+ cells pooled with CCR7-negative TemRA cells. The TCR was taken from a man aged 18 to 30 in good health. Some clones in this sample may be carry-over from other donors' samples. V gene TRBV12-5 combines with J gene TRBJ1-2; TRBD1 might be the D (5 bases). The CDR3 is CASGPRPGPRDGYTF. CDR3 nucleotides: TGTGCTAGTGGCCCTCGCCCGGGACCCAGGGATGGCTACACCTTC. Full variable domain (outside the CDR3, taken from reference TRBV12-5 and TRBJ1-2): DARVTQTPRHKVTEMGQEVTMRCQPILGHNTVFWYRQTMMQGLELLAYFRNRAPLDDSGMPKDRFSAEMPDATLATLKIQPSEPRDSAVYFCASGPRPGPRDGYTFGSGTRLTVV.